What follows are 2 T cell receptor beta chains derived from one specimen sequenced in a study of OX40 agonist ivuxolimab in advanced cancers. Produced via immunoSEQ multiplex PCR; TCRdb's table is partial and in-frame only. The data show about 100,000 clones, with 84% seen just once and around 5.5% held by the top ten. Sequencing was performed on CD4+ or CD8+ T cells sorted from blood, taken in a trial of the OX40 agonist ivuxolimab. The source is an adult with an advanced solid tumor such as melanoma, head and neck, liver or kidney cancer.

The CDR3 here is CASSLGTSDTDTQYF. CDR3 coding DNA: TGTGCCAGCAGCTTGGGGACTAGCGACACAGATACGCAGTATTTT. V and J are TRBV7-8 and TRBJ2-3; TRBD2 aligns across 10 bases. The CDR3 runs to 15 residues. Germline V gives CDR1 SGHVS, CDR2 FQNEAQ. Unmatched junction bases numbered 2, after V lost 3 bases and J lost 2 bases.

The V call is TRBV18, the J call TRBJ2-3, with 10 nucleotides matching TRBD1. The V and J ends lost 3 bases and 3 bases, in that order; junction bases with no gene match: 3. The germline V gene has CDR1 KGHSH and CDR2 LQKENI. The CDR3 is 15 amino acids. Here the CDR3 reads CASSPRQGATDTQYF. CDR3 coding DNA: TGTGCCAGCTCACCTCGACAGGGGGCGACAGATACGCAGTATTTT. The full variable domain, its missing parts supplied by reference TRBV18 and TRBJ2-3, is NAGVMQNPRHLVRRRGQEARLRCSPMKGHSHVYWYRQLPEEGLKFMVYLQKENIIDESGMPKERFSAEFPKEGPSILRIQQVVRGDSAAYFCASSPRQGATDTQYFGPGTRLTVL.